The 18 T cell receptor beta chains in this list originate from one sample, sequenced in a study of blood T cell repertoires in COVID-19. TCRdb's copy holds only in-frame clones and misses some; the assay was immunoSEQ multiplex PCR. The sample shows around 180,000 clones, roughly 84% of them seen only once. The sample consisted of peripheral blood. The receptors derive from a woman aged 80 or over with acute or convalescent COVID-19.

The chain has TRBV2 and TRBJ1-4; 10 bases agree with TRBD1. The V gene end was trimmed by 6 bases and the J gene end by 6 bases; junction bases not matched to a gene: 7. CDR3 length: 15 amino acids. From germline, CDR1 is SNHLY and CDR2 FYNNEI. CDR3 amino acids: CASRTGGATHEKLFF. CDR3 coding DNA: TGTGCCAGCAGGACAGGGGGCGCGACGCATGAAAAACTGTTTTTT.

The gene calls are TRBV4-3 and TRBJ2-3, with TRBD2 identical over 14 bases. The CDR3 consists of 18 residues. CDR1 is LGHNA and CDR2 is YSLEER in the germline V gene. With 4 bases clipped from V and 0 bases from J, the junction kept 6 bases outside the gene matches. CDR3 in amino acids: CASSPGLAGGTSTDTQYF. The CDR3 nucleotides are TGCGCCAGCAGCCCCGGACTAGCGGGGGGAACTAGCACAGATACGCAGTATTTT.

V is TRBV2 and J is TRBJ1-2, with a possible D match to TRBD1 (6 bases). CDR1 is SNHLY and CDR2 is FYNNEI in the germline V gene. The V and J ends lost 4 bases and 4 bases respectively, with 10 bases between them. The CDR3 has 13 amino acids. The CDR3 DNA reads as TGTGCCAGCAGTGTAGGGGGTACCTATGGCTACACCTTC. Translated, it gives CASSVGGTYGYTF. The whole variable domain, filled in from reference TRBV2 and TRBJ1-2, reads EPEVTQTPSHQVTQMGQEVILRCVPISNHLYFYWYRQILGQKVEFLVSFYNNEISEKSEIFDDQFSVERPDGSNFTLKIRSTKLEDSAMYFCASSVGGTYGYTFGSGTRLTVV.

V is TRBV14 and J is TRBJ2-3, with D maybe TRBD2 (5 bases). From germline, CDR1 is SGHDN and CDR2 FVKESK. The CDR3 sequence is 16 residues long. Trimming left V 1 base short and J 7 bases short, with 18 bases between. The CDR3 DNA follows: TGTGCCAGCAGCCAAGTAGCGCGCCCCATTGGGAATACGCAGTATTTT. Translation: CASSQVARPIGNTQYF.

The chain couples TRBV29-1 to TRBJ1-1, with 8 bases lining up with TRBD1. Germline V CDR1 and CDR2: SQVTM, ANQGSEA. V lost 1 base and J lost 3; bases outside the gene matches: 1. This CDR3 contains 13 residues. The CDR3 spells CSVEGTGYTEAFF. The CDR3 nucleotides read TGCAGCGTTGAAGGGACAGGGTACACTGAAGCTTTCTTT. The entire variable domain, with the rest obtained from reference TRBV29-1 and TRBJ1-1, is as follows: SAVISQKPSRDICQRGTSLTIQCQVDSQVTMMFWYRQQPGQSLTLIATANQGSEATYESGFVIDKFPISRPNLTFSTLTVSNMSPEDSSIYLCSVEGTGYTEAFFGQGTRLTVV.

The chain carries TRBV9 and TRBJ1-1; D may be TRBD1 (6 bases). The germline V and J ends were trimmed by 0 bases and 1 base, with 19 bases remaining between them. Germline V gives CDR1 SGDLS, CDR2 YYNGEE. The CDR3 is 18 residues long. The DNA for the CDR3 is TGTGCCAGCAGCGTAGCCCCGATGCGGGCAGGGGCGAACACTGAAGCTTTCTTT. As protein: CASSVAPMRAGANTEAFF.

This clone was seen just once. CDR3 DNA: TGTGCCAGCAGCCTCCGTAGCGGGGGGGCCTACAATGAGCAGTTCTTC. Translating gives CASSLRSGGAYNEQFF. The rearrangement uses TRBV7-6 and TRBJ2-1, with 11 bases matching TRBD2. This CDR3 spans 16 amino acids. V lost 5 bases, J lost 2 bases, and 5 bases stayed unmatched. CDR1 SGHVS and CDR2 FNYEAQ come from the germline V gene. The full variable domain, completed using reference TRBV7-6 and TRBJ2-1, is GAGVSQSPRYKVTKRGQDVALRCDPISGHVSLYWYRQALGQGPEFLTYFNYEAQQDKSGLPNDRFSAERPEGSISTLTIQRTEQRDSAMYRCASSLRSGGAYNEQFFGPGTRLTVL.

The genes are TRBV12-5 and TRBJ2-1; 7 positions agree with TRBD2. The germline CDR1 and CDR2 sequences are LGHNT and FRNRAP. This CDR3 is 13 amino acids long. V dropped 1 base and J dropped 14; count of bases not matched to a gene: 8. CDR3 region: CASGLGATSEKFF. The DNA for the CDR3 is TGTGCTAGTGGTTTGGGGGCTACTAGCGAAAAGTTCTTC. Full variable domain (rest looked up from reference TRBV12-5 and TRBJ2-1): DARVTQTPRHKVTEMGQEVTMRCQPILGHNTVFWYRQTMMQGLELLAYFRNRAPLDDSGMPKDRFSAEMPDATLATLKIQPSEPRDSAVYFCASGLGATSEKFFGPGTRLTVL.

This chain links TRBV2 with TRBJ2-7, with 7 bases aligning to TRBD1. This CDR3 comprises 14 residues. J lost 2 bases, V lost 2 bases, and 3 bases had no gene match. The germline gives CDR1 SNHLY, CDR2 FYNNEI. The CDR3 bases are TGTGCCAGCAGTGAACTGACAGGGACCTACGAGCAGTACTTC. Its protein is CASSELTGTYEQYF.

The chain combines TRBV27 with TRBJ2-4; perhaps TRBD2 as D (7 bases). The germline CDR1 and CDR2 sequences are MNHEY and SMNVEV (reference sequence). Deletions cut 5 bases from V and 0 bases from J, with 14 bases between. This CDR3 contains 16 residues. In nucleotides, the CDR3 is TGTGCCAGCAGTAGGGGGGGCTTCCTAGCCAAAAACATTCAGTACTTC. This gives the protein CASSRGGFLAKNIQYF.

The J gene is TRBJ1-5, the V gene TRBV2; D may be TRBD1 (5 bases). Between the trimmed V and J ends, which lost 6 bases and 6 bases, there was a span of 18 bases. The CDR3 spans 15 residues. Per the germline V gene, CDR1 is SNHLY and CDR2 is FYNNEI. The CDR3 sequence is CASSLQGPASQPQHF. For the CDR3, the DNA is TGTGCCAGCAGCCTCCAGGGCCCAGCCAGTCAGCCCCAGCATTTT.

The J gene is TRBJ2-7, the V gene TRBV29-1; weak D call: TRBD2 (6 bases). From germline, CDR1 is SQVTM and CDR2 ANQGSEA. Trimming stripped 6 bases from V and 6 bases from J, with 18 bases between. The CDR3 covers 13 residues. The CDR3 spells CSVEGPGAREQYF. In DNA, the CDR3 is TGCAGCGTGGAGGGACCCGGTGCGCGCGAGCAGTACTTC.

This clone came up a few times. As DNA, the CDR3 is TGTGCCAGCAGTGCAGATAGACAGGTTGTGAACACTGAAGCTTTCTTT. The encoded protein is CASSADRQVVNTEAFF. V usage is TRBV2 and J usage is TRBJ1-1; possibly TRBD1 for D (6 bases). The germline CDR1 and CDR2 sequences are SNHLY and FYNNEI. This CDR3 has 16 residues. V shed 4 bases and J shed 0 bases, with 15 bases lying between them. Filled out from reference TRBV2 and TRBJ1-1, the complete variable domain reads EPEVTQTPSHQVTQMGQEVILRCVPISNHLYFYWYRQILGQKVEFLVSFYNNEISEKSEIFDDQFSVERPDGSNFTLKIRSTKLEDSAMYFCASSADRQVVNTEAFFGQGTRLTVV.

The chain uses TRBV3-1 (or the pseudogene TRBV3-2) and TRBJ2-5; 8 bases map to TRBD1. Germline CDR1 reads LGHDT; CDR2 reads YNNKEL (reference sequence). The CDR3 consists of 17 residues. Trimming cost V 6 bases and J 2 bases; bases outside gene matches: 14. CDR3 residues: CASRLKLIRTGQETQYF. The CDR3 region has the DNA TGTGCCAGCAGACTAAAGCTTATTCGGACAGGGCAAGAGACCCAGTACTTC.

This sequence joins TRBV5-1 and TRBJ2-5; the D gene is possibly TRBD1 (6 bases). CDR3 length: 13 amino acids. Looked up from germline, CDR1 is SGHRS and CDR2 is YFSETQ. The V end was cut by 9 bases, the J end by 4 bases, with 16 bases between. CDR3 sequence reads: CATSHGTPETQYF. The CDR3 nucleotides are TGCGCCACCTCCCACGGGACACCAGAGACCCAGTACTTC.

This chain connects TRBV7-8 to TRBJ2-3, with 12 bases that match TRBD2. Germline CDR1 SGHVS, CDR2 FQNEAQ. V was pared by 6 bases and J by 2 bases, with 9 bases of the junction left unmatched. The CDR3 sequence is 17 residues long. Written as DNA, the CDR3 is TGTGCCAGCAGTTCCTGGACTAGCGGGACCGTCACAGATACGCAGTATTTT. This sequence encodes CASSSWTSGTVTDTQYF.

This chain joins TRBV7-2 and TRBJ1-2, with TRBD1 matching over 9 bases. Germline V CDR1 and CDR2: SGHTA, FQGNSA. The V gene end was trimmed by 4 bases and the J gene end by 8 bases; junction bases not matched to a gene: 5. The CDR3 sequence is 13 residues long. The chain's CDR3 is CASSSGQGGGYTF. The CDR3 DNA reads TGTGCCAGCAGCTCGGGACAGGGAGGCGGCTACACCTTC. Full variable domain (outside the CDR3, taken from reference TRBV7-2 and TRBJ1-2): GAGVSQSPSNKVTEKGKDVELRCDPISGHTALYWYRQSLGQGLEFLIYFQGNSAPDKSGLPSDRFSAERTGGSVSTLTIQRTQQEDSAVYLCASSSGQGGGYTFGSGTRLTVV.

The chain links TRBV3-1 (or the pseudogene TRBV3-2) to TRBJ2-7; TRBD2 might be the D (7 bases). Trimming pared 1 base from V and 3 bases from J, leaving 16 bases between. This CDR3 spans 16 amino acids. The germline gives CDR1 LGHDT, CDR2 YNNKEL (reference sequence). CDR3 DNA: TGTGCCAGCAGCCAAGTTGGGGGGGGCGGCGGCTACGAGCAGTACTTC. It is translated as CASSQVGGGGGYEQYF.